This is a list of T cell receptor beta chains from one sample in a study of CD8 T cells in Susac syndrome. From the immunoSEQ multiplex PCR reads, TCRdb called clonotypes with MiXCR, one entry per CDR3 protein. The sample shows around 180,000 distinct CDR3 sequences, approximately 95% of them seen only once. Sequenced sample: CD4+ T cells from PBMCs. These TCRs come from a human donor with multiple sclerosis. Each CDR3 is given with its conserved first and last residue. The order of the fields is J gene, V gene, D gene, clone size, CDR3 DNA, CDR3 protein. The D gene is left open where the match is weak. Clone size is not always given. Where it is, it says once, few, many or a class for expanded clones.

TRBJ1-2	TRBV7-9	-	-	TGTGCCAGCAGCTCCCCCCCTCATTATGGCTACACCTTC	CASSSPPHYGYTF
TRBJ2-3	TRBV30	TRBD2	-	TGTGCCTGGAGTGTACTCCCTAGCGGGGGCACAGATACGCAGTATTTT	CAWSVLPSGGTDTQYF
TRBJ1-5	TRBV19	-	-	TGTGCCAGTAACCCTGACAGAACTAATCAGCCCCAGCATTTT	CASNPDRTNQPQHF
TRBJ1-2	TRBV29-1	-	once	TGCAGCGTTGTACGCCTGAACTATGGCTACACCTTC	CSVVRLNYGYTF
TRBJ1-2	TRBV30	-	once	TGTGCCTCCCCGGGACAACGGGACTATGGCTACACCTTC	CASPGQRDYGYTF
TRBJ2-1	TRBV11-2	-	once	TGTGCCAGCAGCTTAGATTGGTCGTACAATGAGCAGTTCTTC	CASSLDWSYNEQFF
TRBJ1-1	TRBV29-1	-	-	TGCAGCGTTGTCCCCCTGAAAGCTTTCTTT	CSVVPLKAFF
TRBJ1-6	TRBV3-1	-	-	TGTGCCAGCAGCCAAGATGGGGCAGATAATTCACCCCTCCACTTT	CASSQDGADNSPLHF
TRBJ2-4	TRBV18	-	-	TGTGCCAGCTCACCACCATCCAAAAACATTCAGTACTTC	CASSPPSKNIQYF
TRBJ1-1	TRBV6-6	TRBD1	-	TGTGCCTGCCGGGGGACAGGCACTGAAGCTTTCTTT	CACRGTGTEAFF
TRBJ2-7	TRBV14	-	-	TGTGCCAGCAGCCAAGATGGCAGGGGATGGTACGAGCAGTACTTC	CASSQDGRGWYEQYF
TRBJ2-5	TRBV4-1	TRBD1	-	TGCGCCAGCAGCCAAGAGCCGGGACAGGGTAAAGAGACCCAGTACTTC	CASSQEPGQGKETQYF
TRBJ2-7	TRBV6-2/TRBV6-3	-	-	TGTGCCAGCAATGAACCTCTCTACGAGCAGTACTTC	CASNEPLYEQYF
TRBJ2-5	TRBV15	TRBD1	-	TGTGCCACCAGCAAACCACAGGGGGCAGAAGAGACCCAGTACTTC	CATSKPQGAEETQYF
TRBJ2-1	TRBV3-1	-	-	TGTGCCAGCAGCGCCGGGACCGTCTACAATGAGCAGTTCTTC	CASSAGTVYNEQFF
TRBJ1-1	TRBV9	-	-	TGTGCCAGCAGTGAAGACAGCATGAACACTGAAGCTTTCTTT	CASSEDSMNTEAFF
TRBJ2-5	TRBV6-5	-	-	TGTGCCAGCAGCCTCCAGTTCAGGGGACAAGAGACCCAGTACTTC	CASSLQFRGQETQYF